This entry lists 10 T cell receptor beta chains sequenced from one sample in a study of CD8 T cells in ankylosing spondylitis. TCRdb analysed the 5' RACE reads with MiXCR anew, one entry per CDR3 protein. The sample lists 45,000 to 60,000 distinct CDR3 sequences; 6% to 7.5% were seen once. Source material: blood, either unsorted or a sorted T cell fraction (not recorded which). All receptors come from a female donor with ankylosing spondylitis or in good health (not recorded which).

This clonotype was recorded many times. This rearrangement joins TRBV6-4 to TRBJ2-1; no firm D call. Per germline, CDR1 MRHNA and CDR2 SNTAGT. V lost 2 bases and J lost 6, with 8 bases in between. The CDR3 consists of 13 residues. In DNA, the CDR3 is TGTGCCAGCAGTGACCGGATCGGCAATGAGCAGTTCTTC. Protein: CASSDRIGNEQFF.

Many counts were recorded for this clonotype. This chain joins TRBV20-1 and TRBJ2-4; a weak D match, TRBD2 (6 bases). V lost 2 bases and J 3 bases, leaving 20 bases between the germline ends. CDR3 length: 17 amino acids. Germline values: CDR1 DFQATT, CDR2 SNEGSKA (reference sequence). DNA for the CDR3: TGCAGTGCTAGAAACAACTCGGGACTTCGGGACAAAAACATTCAGTACTTC. It codes for CSARNNSGLRDKNIQYF.

The rearrangement links TRBV29-1 to TRBJ2-3; D unclear. V gave up 7 bases and J gave up 5 bases, with 10 bases separating them. CDR1 is SQVTM and CDR2 is ANQGSEA in the germline V gene. CDR3 size: 11 residues. CDR3 in amino acids: CSGYTEDTQYF. The DNA for the CDR3 is TGCAGCGGTTACACGGAAGATACGCAGTATTTT.

The chain has TRBV7-2 and TRBJ1-2; D is undetermined. Trimming shortened V by 1 base and J by 1 base, and 10 bases separated the two germline ends. Germline V gene lookup returns CDR1 SGHTA and CDR2 FQGNSA. The length of the CDR3 is 15 residues. CDR3 amino acids: CASSLVGGNNYGYTF. The CDR3 nucleotides read TGTGCCAGCAGCTTAGTCGGCGGCAATAACTATGGCTACACCTTC.

This clonotype was seen ten or more times. The V gene is TRBV19, the J gene TRBJ2-2, with 10 bases identical to TRBD2. This CDR3 is built from 16 residues. Germline assignment: CDR1 LNHDA and CDR2 SQIVND (reference sequence). V lost 3 bases and J lost 5; bases outside the gene matches: 6. The CDR3 region is CASSILAGVTTGELFF. The DNA for the CDR3 is TGTGCCAGTAGTATCCTAGCGGGGGTAACGACCGGGGAGCTGTTTTTT.

This clonotype was detected ten times or more. This sequence joins TRBV5-1 and TRBJ1-5, with no clear D. Trimming cost V 0 bases and J 2 bases, with 9 bases left between them. CDR3 length: 15 residues. Germline V lookup: CDR1 SGHRS, CDR2 YFSETQ. CDR3 region: CASSLDTGGNQPQHF. In DNA form, the CDR3 reads TGCGCCAGCAGCTTGGACACCGGGGGCAATCAGCCCCAGCATTTT.

In this sample, this clonotype turned up many times. The genes are TRBV6-1 and TRBJ2-3, with D uncertain. Per germline, CDR1 MNHNS and CDR2 SASEGT. V lost 6 bases to trimming and J lost 4 bases, with 11 bases between them. The CDR3 loop spans 13 amino acids. CDR3 coding DNA: TGTGCCAGCAGACAGAGAGGCGCAGATACGCAGTATTTT. It specifies CASRQRGADTQYF.

A few counts support this clonotype. This chain connects TRBV11-2 to TRBJ2-3, with 7 positions matching TRBD2. The germline gives CDR1 SGHAT, CDR2 FQNNGV. This CDR3 spans 13 amino acids. V dropped 6 bases and J dropped 12; count of bases not matched to a gene: 12. The CDR3 sequence: CASSYTYGGGQYF. CDR3 nucleotide sequence: TGTGCCAGCAGTTACACCTACGGCGGGGGTCAGTATTTT.

In its sample, this clonotype was seen a few times. This rearrangement joins TRBV7-9 to TRBJ1-4; D possibly corresponds to TRBD1 (6 bases). Germline CDR1 SEHNR, CDR2 FQNEAQ (reference sequence). V was trimmed by 5 bases and J by 7 bases, leaving 17 bases between them. This CDR3 has 15 residues. CDR3 coding DNA: TGTGCCAGCAGCCCCCCCGAAGGGGGGGGTGAAAAACTGTTTTTT. It specifies CASSPPEGGGEKLFF.

Only a few counts were recorded for this clonotype. The chain uses TRBV2 and TRBJ1-1; TRBD1 might be the D (5 bases). The length of the CDR3 is 14 residues. The germline CDR1 and CDR2 sequences are SNHLY and FYNNEI. V lost 5 bases and J 3 bases, leaving 13 bases between the germline ends. The CDR3 nucleotides are TGTGCCAGCAGTTCCGGGACCACCTACACTGAAGCTTTCTTT. It specifies CASSSGTTYTEAFF.